This is a list of T cell receptor beta chains from one sample in a study of blood T cell repertoires in COVID-19. Measured with immunoSEQ multiplex PCR; TCRdb has only the in-frame clones, and not every one. The data show roughly 250,000 clones, with roughly 84% seen just once and about 15% held by the top ten. The sample consisted of peripheral blood. The receptors were sampled from a person aged 70 to 85 with COVID-19, enrolled during active disease. Both conserved end residues are part of each CDR3. Fields, in order: J gene, V gene, D gene, clone size, CDR3 DNA, CDR3 protein. D genes are given only for firm matches. Clone size is stated in some rows and not others, as once, few, many or a class when expanded.

j_call: TRBJ2-5; v_call: TRBV5-4; d_call: -; clone_size: -; cdr3_nt: TGTGCCAGCAGCTTATCACAGAGAGAAGAGACCCAGTACTTC; cdr3_aa: CASSLSQREETQYF
j_call: TRBJ1-2; v_call: TRBV7-2; d_call: -; clone_size: -; cdr3_nt: TGTGCCAGCAGCTTAGATAAGGAGGGTTGGTATGGCTACACCTTC; cdr3_aa: CASSLDKEGWYGYTF
j_call: TRBJ2-3; v_call: TRBV28; d_call: -; clone_size: -; cdr3_nt: TGTGCCAGCAGGGGGACACGAGATACGCAGTATTTT; cdr3_aa: CASRGTRDTQYF
j_call: TRBJ1-6; v_call: TRBV25-1; d_call: -; clone_size: -; cdr3_nt: TGTGCCAGCAGTGAGGGGCCTCGAAACTCACCCCTCCACTTT; cdr3_aa: CASSEGPRNSPLHF
j_call: TRBJ2-7; v_call: TRBV3-1/TRBV3-2; d_call: -; clone_size: -; cdr3_nt: TGTGCCAGCAGCCAAGAGAGATTCTCCTACGAGCAGTACTTC; cdr3_aa: CASSQERFSYEQYF
j_call: TRBJ1-1; v_call: TRBV14; d_call: TRBD1; clone_size: once; cdr3_nt: TGTGCCAGCACTACCGGGACAGGGGGTACTAACACTGAAGCTTTCTTT; cdr3_aa: CASTTGTGGTNTEAFF
j_call: TRBJ2-1; v_call: TRBV6-5; d_call: TRBD1; clone_size: -; cdr3_nt: TGTGCCAGCAGAGCGCTACAGGGGCTCATAAATGAGCAGTTCTTC; cdr3_aa: CASRALQGLINEQFF
j_call: TRBJ2-1; v_call: TRBV5-6; d_call: -; clone_size: -; cdr3_nt: TGTGCCAGCAGCCGCGACAGCTCTCCTCCCTACAATGAGCAGTTCTTC; cdr3_aa: CASSRDSSPPYNEQFF
j_call: TRBJ1-5; v_call: TRBV7-4; d_call: -; clone_size: few; cdr3_nt: TGTGCCAGCAGCTCAAAGACAGGTTATCAGCCCCAGCATTTT; cdr3_aa: CASSSKTGYQPQHF
j_call: TRBJ1-4; v_call: TRBV30; d_call: -; clone_size: -; cdr3_nt: TGTGCCTGCACGGACAGACTCTTTGCAACTAATGAAAAACTGTTTTTT; cdr3_aa: CACTDRLFATNEKLFF
j_call: TRBJ2-1; v_call: TRBV6-5; d_call: -; clone_size: -; cdr3_nt: TGTGCCAGCAGAGCGGACCCCTACAATGAGCAGTTCTTC; cdr3_aa: CASRADPYNEQFF
j_call: TRBJ1-2; v_call: TRBV5-6; d_call: -; clone_size: -; cdr3_nt: TGTGCCAGCAGCAGGCTAACAGGAGATTCTAACTATGGCTACACCTTC; cdr3_aa: CASSRLTGDSNYGYTF